Here is one T cell receptor beta chain with its context. Its antigen specificity is not known. The input lacks base qualities; no much larger clone sits a single base away. This sample is part of a study of shared clonotypes between healthy human individuals (dated by TCRdb to 2019 to 2021). Background on the whole study: The cohort comprised a couple of women and a few men aged 18 to 49 years. Per donor, three plates each were used for CD4 naive and CD4 memory, two for CD8 naive, and one for CD8 memory. The study deeply sequenced blood TCR repertoires of about 5 healthy adults to estimate repertoire size and the extent of clonotype sharing between individuals. To increase sequencing depth and limit assay-specific biases, different laboratories used diverse techniques to prepare libraries and sequence TCR repertoires. Between about 0.8 and 9.5 billion PBMCs per donor were obtained by leukapheresis. Points the paper makes about the study in general: Sampling was limited to blood, and TCR repertoires in tissue likely differ from TCR repertoires in blood. Compared with non-shared clonotypes, the clonotypes found in all four sorted-subset donors had higher generation probabilities. The small number of donors limited the genetic and exposure-history diversity represented. Naive subsets generally had larger estimated clonotype richness than memory subsets did. Rarefaction of sorted-subset datasets indicated incomplete sequencing despite the large sequencing depth. Pairwise subsampling led to the expectation that sequencing depth would affect the degree of clonotype sharing among donors. Across a few donors, approximately 5% of naive CD4, 3% to 4% of naive CD8, roughly 2.2% of memory CD4, and 0.4% of memory CD8 clonotypes were shared.

Using the deep immunoSEQ assay, TCR CDR3 regions were amplified from genomic DNA by multiplex PCR. Extracted genomic DNA from each cell subset was spread evenly across all wells of several immunoSEQ 96-well plates, with each plate serving as a replicate. For sorted subsets, each replicate PCR was loaded with 200 to 250 ng genomic DNA, equivalent to 32,000 or so T cell genomes. Purified libraries were measured with a Qubit 3.0 fluorometer, size-checked on a Bioanalyzer 2100, and measured again with the KAPA Library Quantification kit. Every immunoSEQ 96-well plate was sequenced on a separate single-read 150-cycle Illumina NextSeq 550 flow cell. From the authors' description of their analysis: The immunoSEQ output contained only junctional sequences without quality scores, so filtering could not match that applied to full-length reads. To assign V/J genes and CDR3, sequences were annotated using PyIR, a Python wrapper for IgBLAST v1.9, with IMGT germline references. Any read was removed if the V/J assignment was weak (E-value above 1e-6), the CDR3 was missing, or the read contained stop codons, out-of-frame junctions, or ambiguous translated residues. V3J clonotypes were defined as sequences sharing an identical inferred V gene, J gene, and CDR3 amino acid sequence. Percentage overlap between repertoires was calculated by dividing the number of shared unique clonotypes by the size of the smaller repertoire. RTK rarefaction, the Chao1 estimator, and Recon v2.1 estimates of unobserved clonotypes were used to assess repertoire richness. For all TCRbeta clonotypes obtained by the gDNA method from a handful of donors, generation probabilities were computed with OLGA. TCRdb holds this immuneACCESS table with in-frame rearrangements only. Some clones are missing; in checked studies, unresolved V genes explain under half, and the rest has no known cause. V and J calls and clone size are as listed in that table; D and trimming were resolved from the DNA. Here the sample has hundreds of thousands of clones; more than 70% occur a single time. About 1.8% of the sample goes to the ten largest clones.

V and J lose 3 bases and 1 base, and a span of 16 bases separates them. The CDR3 contains 17 residues, cysteine and phenylalanine counted. The CDR3 DNA has 51 bases and is translated from base 1. Healthy HIV-negative adults with no recently reported acute infections or vaccinations were included as donors. Every donor was a Caucasian adult living in Nashville, Tennessee, USA. CD4+ T cells were enriched through magnetic negative selection, after which naive cells were positively selected on CD45RA and the remaining negative fraction served as the memory subset. After blood collection by leukapheresis, PBMCs were isolated using Ficoll-Histopaque density gradient centrifugation and then cryopreserved in the vapor phase of liquid nitrogen. Analytical flow cytometry was used to check the purity and quantity of every magnetically sorted T cell population. Genomic DNA was isolated from every sorted fraction and measured by UV absorbance on a Nanodrop 2000c.

Material: memory CD4+ T cells sorted from blood. Interpreted using the paper, the cell subset or site label stands for: CD45RA-negative fraction. This TCR was recovered from a woman in her twenties or thirties in good health. In this chain, TRBV23-1 is recombined with TRBJ1-3; D gene: possibly TRBD1, on 6 matching bases. TRBV23-1 is flagged as an ORF with uncertain function. The CDR3 has the sequence CASSQSPGGRSGNTIYF. The nucleotide sequence is TGCGCCAGCAGTCAGTCTCCTGGGGGGCGTTCTGGAAACACCATATATTTT.